The next 32 T cell receptor beta chains were all read from a single sample in a study of vaccination and CD4 T cells after COVID-19. Sequenced with the Oncomine TCR Beta short-read assay was DNA taken from cultured CD4+ T cells. TCRdb reprocessed the PCR reads with MiXCR, giving one entry per CDR3 protein. The sample consists of more than 15,000 distinct CDR3 sequences, 54% of them appearing once. The treatment denotes: approximately nine-day PBMC culture with coronavirus spike peptide pools or control peptides (ViraFEST assay). No cognate antigen is known for these TCRs. What was sequenced was CD4+ T cells from blood, cultured in vitro. These receptors were collected from a human donor who had recovered from COVID-19.

This clonotype appeared a few times. The chain links TRBV24-1 to TRBJ2-3; 7 bases map to TRBD1. The CDR3 length is 12 residues. Trimming cost V 7 bases and J 4 bases; bases outside gene matches: 1. Germline V lookup: CDR1 KGHDR, CDR2 SFDVKD. This CDR3 reads CATSQGADTQYF. The CDR3 DNA reads TGTGCCACCAGCCAGGGGGCAGATACGCAGTATTTT.

This clonotype is deemed medium-sized (0.01 to 0.1%). This chain joins TRBV6-1 and TRBJ1-1; TRBD1 aligns across 10 bases. The germline V gene encodes CDR1 MNHNS and CDR2 SASEGT. The CDR3 totals 14 residues. With 6 bases clipped from V and 1 base from J, the junction kept 2 bases outside the gene matches. This chain's CDR3 is CASSDRGRNTEAFF. Written as DNA, the CDR3 is TGTGCCAGCAGCGACAGGGGGCGGAACACTGAAGCTTTCTTT.

CDR3 in amino acids: CSASPGTRPGELFF. CDR3 DNA sequence: TGCAGTGCTAGCCCCGGGACCCGACCCGGGGAGCTGTTTTTT. V and J are TRBV20-1 and TRBJ2-2, with D perhaps TRBD1 or TRBD2 (5 bases each). Germline V gene lookup returns CDR1 DFQATT and CDR2 SNEGSKA (reference sequence). The CDR3 is made up of 14 amino acids. V dropped 3 bases and J dropped 6 bases, with 14 bases sitting between them.

The gene calls are TRBV20-1 and TRBJ2-1; TRBD2 is a possible D gene (5 bases). The CDR3 sequence is 18 residues long. CDR1 and CDR2 (germline): DFQATT, SNEGSKA (reference sequence). With 4 bases removed from V and 2 bases from J, the gap between germline ends came to 24 bases. CDR3 sequence: CSAKEREGRTSTYNEQFF. The CDR3, as DNA: TGCAGTGCTAAAGAAAGGGAAGGGCGGACTTCTACCTACAATGAGCAGTTCTTC.

This chain connects TRBV12-3 or TRBV12-4 to TRBJ2-3; 10 nucleotides line up with TRBD2. This CDR3 region has 15 residues. The J segment lost 5 bases and the V segment lost 5 bases, leaving 7 bases of the junction unmatched. DNA for the CDR3: TGTGCCAGCAGTAAGGGACTAGCGAATGAAGATACGCAGTATTTT. Residues: CASSKGLANEDTQYF.

CDR3 sequence (DNA): TGTGCCAGCAGCCAAGATCCGACTAGCGGGGGGGCCGCGCAGTACTTC. The encoded protein is CASSQDPTSGGAAQYF. This chain connects TRBV4-2 to TRBJ2-7, with TRBD2 matching 14 bases. CDR3 size: 16 residues. Germline trimming cut 0 bases from V and 9 bases from J; bases unmatched to any gene: 7. Germline V gene sequence: CDR1 LGHNA, CDR2 YNFKEQ.

This clonotype came up a few times. The chain carries TRBV20-1 and TRBJ2-4; D ambiguous. The CDR3 length is 11 residues. Between the trimmed V and J ends, which lost 0 bases and 12 bases, there was a span of 9 bases. Germline CDR1 and CDR2: DFQATT and SNEGSKA (reference sequence). For the CDR3, the DNA is TGCAGTGCTAGAGATCGGAAGAGTCAGTACTTC. Translating it yields CSARDRKSQYF.

This clonotype was counted only a few times. The chain joins TRBV20-1 to TRBJ2-7, with 9 bases fitting TRBD2. The length of the CDR3 is 14 residues. J was trimmed by 5 bases and V by 4 bases; bases with no gene match: 9. Germline CDR1 is DFQATT and CDR2 is SNEGSKA (reference sequence). Written as DNA, the CDR3 is TGCAGTGCTAATCCTAGCGGGATTCAAGACGAGCAGTACTTC. Its protein is CSANPSGIQDEQYF.

The chain links TRBV18 to TRBJ2-5; D unresolved. Trimming shortened V by 2 bases and J by 3 bases, and 10 bases separated the two germline ends. The CDR3 totals 14 residues. CDR1 is KGHSH and CDR2 is LQKENI in the germline V gene. In DNA form, the CDR3 reads TGTGCCAGCTCACCATCCAGCCGCGAAGAGACCCAGTACTTC. It specifies CASSPSSREETQYF.

This clonotype has a single count. This rearrangement joins TRBV7-3 to TRBJ1-1; D not certain. The V and J ends lost 0 bases and 1 base respectively, with 6 bases between them. CDR1 SGHTA and CDR2 FQGTGA come from the germline V gene. The CDR3 is 14 residues long. The CDR3 nucleotides read TGTGCCAGCAGCTTAACAGGCGGGAACACTGAAGCTTTCTTT. Translation gives CASSLTGGNTEAFF.

The V gene is TRBV7-8, the J gene TRBJ1-6; perhaps TRBD1 as D (6 bases). Germline lookup yields CDR1 SGHVS and CDR2 FQNEAQ. The CDR3 contains 15 residues. V lost 4 bases, J lost 8 bases, and 15 bases lay in between. In nucleotides, the CDR3 is TGTGCCAGCAGCTCTAGGGGGGGGACGGATTCACCCCTCCACTTT. Residues: CASSSRGGTDSPLHF.

V and J are TRBV24-1 and TRBJ2-5, with D unresolved. V dropped 4 bases and J dropped 5 bases, with 10 bases sitting between them. Germline CDR1 reads KGHDR; CDR2 reads SFDVKD. The CDR3 spans 13 residues. The CDR3, as DNA: TGTGCCACCAGTGACCCCACCCTGGAGACCCAGTACTTC. It translates to CATSDPTLETQYF.

This rearrangement joins TRBV20-1 to TRBJ1-1, with D possibly TRBD1 on 5 matching bases. CDR3 length: 15 residues. V was trimmed by 2 bases and J by 0 bases, leaving 13 bases between them. The germline CDR1 and CDR2 sequences are DFQATT and SNEGSKA (reference sequence). The CDR3 DNA reads TGCAGTGCTAGACAGACCGGGACCGTGAACACTGAAGCTTTCTTT. It is translated as CSARQTGTVNTEAFF.

The chain carries TRBV20-1 and TRBJ2-7; 10 bases line up with TRBD2. Germline V gene data show CDR1 as DFQATT and CDR2 as SNEGSKA (reference sequence). V was pared by 3 bases and J by 5 bases, with 7 bases of the junction left unmatched. The CDR3 sequence is 14 residues long. CDR3 sequence reads: CSASTSGMADEQYF. CDR3 sequence (DNA): TGCAGTGCTAGTACTAGCGGGATGGCCGACGAGCAGTACTTC.

This clonotype was counted a single time. V is TRBV30 and J is TRBJ1-2; 7 nucleotides align to TRBD1. Germline V gene lookup returns CDR1 GTSNPN and CDR2 SVGIG (reference sequence). V lost 2 bases to trimming and J lost 4 bases; unmatched junction nucleotides: 7. The CDR3 runs 14 residues. CDR3 bases: TGTGCCTGGAGTTGGGGCAGGGGGAGCTATGGCTACACCTTC. It specifies CAWSWGRGSYGYTF.

This rearrangement joins TRBV20-1 to TRBJ2-1; D is perhaps TRBD2 (6 bases). Germline V gene sequence: CDR1 DFQATT, CDR2 SNEGSKA (reference sequence). V lost 3 bases and J 0 bases, leaving 9 bases between the germline ends. The CDR3 has 14 amino acids. CDR3: CSASGGSSYNEQFF. The CDR3, as DNA: TGCAGTGCTAGCGGGGGAAGCTCCTACAATGAGCAGTTCTTC.

The CDR3 DNA follows: TGTGCCAGCAGCCTAACAGGGGGAGACACTGAAGCTTTCTTT. Its protein is CASSLTGGDTEAFF. V is TRBV12-3 or TRBV12-4 and J is TRBJ1-1, with 8 bases fitting TRBD1. CDR3 length: 14 amino acids. The J segment lost 3 bases and the V segment lost 6 bases, leaving 6 bases of the junction unmatched.

On this clonotype itself: The conserved closing phenylalanine or tryptophan is absent in this CDR3, likely reflecting a read error. This chain joins TRBV11-1 and TRBJ1-2; D is undetermined. Trimming stripped 5 bases from V and 5 bases from J, with 18 bases between. Germline values: CDR1 SGHAT, CDR2 FQDESV (reference sequence). The CDR3 length is 15 residues. The CDR3 sequence: CASSPFAAGGYGYTS. In nucleotides, the CDR3 is TGTGCCAGCAGCCCGTTCGCGGCGGGCGGTTATGGCTACACCTCC.

This clonotype appeared a few times. This rearrangement joins TRBV2 to TRBJ1-2; D is ambiguous. Germline V gives CDR1 SNHLY, CDR2 FYNNEI. V dropped 6 bases and J dropped 2 bases, with 13 bases sitting between them. The CDR3 is 14 amino acids. CDR3 in amino acids: CASRRASKNYGYTF. The CDR3 DNA follows: TGTGCCAGCAGGAGGGCGAGTAAGAACTATGGCTACACCTTC.

This chain links TRBV11-2 with TRBJ1-6; D not certain. Germline lookup yields CDR1 SGHAT and CDR2 FQNNGV. The CDR3 consists of 14 residues. The V end lost 5 bases, the J end lost 13 bases, and 18 bases lay between the germline ends. Here the CDR3 DNA reads TGTGCCAGCAGCCAGGACGCTGCTATTTCGCCCCTCCACTTT. Its translation: CASSQDAAISPLHF.

The rearrangement joins TRBV7-2 to TRBJ2-3; possibly TRBD2 for D (6 bases). Germline CDR1 is SGHTA and CDR2 is FQGNSA. The V gene lost 3 bases and the J gene lost 2 bases, with 18 bases spanning the gap. This CDR3 has 17 amino acids. Written as DNA, the CDR3 is TGTGCCAGCAGCTTCCCCCGGGACTGGAGGTTCACAGATACGCAGTATTTT. Protein sequence: CASSFPRDWRFTDTQYF.

CDR3 sequence (DNA): TGTGCCAGAAGCAAGCGGACTAGCGTAACGACAGGCTACGAGCAGTACTTC. As protein: CARSKRTSVTTGYEQYF. The J gene is TRBJ2-7, the V gene TRBV5-3; TRBD2 agrees at 9 bases. TRBV5-3 is an ORF, and what it does is uncertain. Trimming removed 4 bases from V and 3 bases from J; junction bases left unmatched: 14. The CDR3 totals 17 residues.

The chain joins TRBV10-3 to TRBJ2-3; D possibly corresponds to TRBD2 (6 bases). The CDR3 sequence is 13 residues long. V lost 2 bases, J lost 7 bases, and 10 bases lay in between. Germline V gene lookup returns CDR1 ENHRY and CDR2 SYGVKD. DNA for the CDR3: TGTGCCATCAGTGAGGGGGGGAAACATACGCAGTATTTT. Residues: CAISEGGKHTQYF.

J is TRBJ2-1 and V is TRBV4-2; D is uncertain. Germline V lookup: CDR1 LGHNA, CDR2 YNFKEQ. The V gene lost 0 bases and the J gene lost 5 bases, with 8 bases spanning the gap. The CDR3 spans 14 residues. CDR3 residues: CASSQEAADNEQFF. In DNA form, the CDR3 reads TGTGCCAGCAGCCAAGAAGCCGCGGACAATGAGCAGTTCTTC.

This chain links TRBV19 with TRBJ2-2; D is unclear. The V and J ends lost 3 bases and 8 bases respectively, with 10 bases between them. From germline, CDR1 is LNHDA and CDR2 SQIVND (reference sequence). This CDR3 is built from 13 residues. The CDR3 is CASSIPFGGELFF. The CDR3 DNA sequence: TGTGCCAGTAGTATCCCCTTTGGTGGGGAGCTGTTTTTT.

This clonotype was detected a few times. The chain links TRBV20-1 to TRBJ2-5; D call uncertain. V gave up 3 bases and J gave up 2 bases, with 10 bases separating them. CDR3 length equals 13 residues. Germline V gene lookup returns CDR1 DFQATT and CDR2 SNEGSKA (reference sequence). CDR3 residues: CSASLVSQETQYF. The DNA for the CDR3 is TGCAGTGCTAGTCTTGTTAGTCAAGAGACCCAGTACTTC.

The rearrangement uses TRBV7-2 and TRBJ1-1; D gene ambiguous. The CDR3 covers 12 residues. Germline V CDR1 and CDR2: SGHTA, FQGNSA. V lost 5 bases and J lost 5, with 9 bases in between. The CDR3: CASSPRRTEAFF. Here the CDR3 DNA reads TGTGCCAGCAGCCCTCGTCGTACTGAAGCTTTCTTT.

This sequence joins TRBV5-4 and TRBJ2-1; TRBD2 agrees at 12 bases. Trimming took 2 bases from V and 13 from J; bases not matched to a gene: 1. The CDR3 runs 12 residues. Germline V lookup: CDR1 SGHNT, CDR2 YYREEE (reference sequence). CDR3 bases: TGTGCCAGCAGCTTACTAGCGGGAGGTCAGTTCTTC. It encodes CASSLLAGGQFF.

The V call is TRBV6-1, the J call TRBJ2-5; a possible D gene is TRBD1 (5 bases). The CDR3 totals 13 residues. Germline CDR1 MNHNS, CDR2 SASEGT. V lost 8 bases, J lost 1 base, and 11 bases lay in between. The CDR3 region has the DNA TGTGCCAGCTCAGGGCGGTCCCAAGAGACCCAGTACTTC. This gives the protein CASSGRSQETQYF.

The chain couples TRBV2 to TRBJ2-3, with 8 bases matching TRBD1. The V segment lost 6 bases and the J segment 3 bases; nucleotides outside the gene matches: 8. CDR1 and CDR2 from the germline V gene are SNHLY and FYNNEI. This CDR3 contains 15 residues. DNA of the CDR3: TGTGCCAGCAGGGACTGGGACAGGTGGACAGATACGCAGTATTTT. This encodes CASRDWDRWTDTQYF.

This clonotype was detected only once. The chain employs TRBV12-3 or TRBV12-4 and TRBJ1-5; D possibly corresponds to TRBD1 (5 bases). The CDR3 is 16 residues long. V lost 3 bases and J 2 bases, leaving 14 bases between the germline ends. CDR3 bases: TGTGCCAGCAGTTTGGGTAGTTCCAGGGGCAATCAGCCCCAGCATTTT. This encodes CASSLGSSRGNQPQHF.

This clonotype was counted once. J is TRBJ2-4 and V is TRBV6-2 or TRBV6-3; D may match TRBD1 or TRBD2 (5 bases each). V lost 0 bases, J lost 3 bases, and 9 bases lay in between. Per germline, CDR1 MNHEY and CDR2 SVGEGT. The CDR3 has 15 amino acids. The CDR3 loop is CASSYSGVGKNIQYF. CDR3 DNA sequence: TGTGCCAGCAGTTACTCGGGGGTTGGCAAAAACATTCAGTACTTC.